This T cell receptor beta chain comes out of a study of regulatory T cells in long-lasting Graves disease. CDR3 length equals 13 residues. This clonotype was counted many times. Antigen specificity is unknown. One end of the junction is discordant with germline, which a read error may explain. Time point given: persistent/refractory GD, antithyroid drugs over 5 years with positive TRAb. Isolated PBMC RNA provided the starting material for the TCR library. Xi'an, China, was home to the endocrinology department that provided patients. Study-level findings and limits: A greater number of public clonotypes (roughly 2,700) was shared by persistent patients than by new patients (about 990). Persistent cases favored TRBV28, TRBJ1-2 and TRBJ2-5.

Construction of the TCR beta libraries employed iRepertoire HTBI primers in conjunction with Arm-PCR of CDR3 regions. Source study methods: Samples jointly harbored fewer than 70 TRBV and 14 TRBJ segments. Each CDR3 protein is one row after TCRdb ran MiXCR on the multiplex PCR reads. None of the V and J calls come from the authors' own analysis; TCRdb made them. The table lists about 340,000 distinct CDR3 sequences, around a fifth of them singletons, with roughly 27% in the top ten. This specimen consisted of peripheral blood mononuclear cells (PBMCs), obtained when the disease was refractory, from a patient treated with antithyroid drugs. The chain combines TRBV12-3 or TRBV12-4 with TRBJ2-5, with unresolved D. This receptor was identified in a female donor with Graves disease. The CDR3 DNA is TGTGCCAGCAGCTTAGGAGTAAGAGAGACCCAGTACTTC. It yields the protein CASSLGVRETQYF.